This T cell receptor beta chain was identified during a study of cytomegalovirus exposure and HLA in healthy donors. The CDR3 contains 16 residues. Germline V gene lookup returns CDR1 SGHRS and CDR2 YFSETQ. The junction had 5 bases not matched to a gene; V was cut back by 1 base and J by 3 bases. General study points: Further analysis was carried out later, and it showed several of the most significant clusters appearing linked to common viral pathogens.

Use of 60 Vbeta and 13 Jbeta primers characterized the PCR. In the original workflow: Roughly 80 million unique TCR beta chains, 9.5 million to 11 million of them shared, were counted by a later analysis. TCRdb's table, derived via immunoSEQ multiplex PCR, lists solely in-frame clones and lacks some. V and J calls and clone size are copied from that table; D and trimming were computed from the DNA. This repertoire shows some 170,000 clones, about 72% found once; its top ten account for 2.5%. As for the donors, each was a healthy bone marrow donor. In the case of this clone: What it recognizes is unknown.

This sequence was found in a human donor in good health. The sample comprised PBMCs. This sequence joins TRBV5-1 and TRBJ2-2, with TRBD1 matching 8 bases. CDR3 in DNA: TGCGCCAGCAGCTTGTCGGCAGGGGGCCACACCGGGGAGCTGTTTTTT. Amino acid sequence: CASSLSAGGHTGELFF.